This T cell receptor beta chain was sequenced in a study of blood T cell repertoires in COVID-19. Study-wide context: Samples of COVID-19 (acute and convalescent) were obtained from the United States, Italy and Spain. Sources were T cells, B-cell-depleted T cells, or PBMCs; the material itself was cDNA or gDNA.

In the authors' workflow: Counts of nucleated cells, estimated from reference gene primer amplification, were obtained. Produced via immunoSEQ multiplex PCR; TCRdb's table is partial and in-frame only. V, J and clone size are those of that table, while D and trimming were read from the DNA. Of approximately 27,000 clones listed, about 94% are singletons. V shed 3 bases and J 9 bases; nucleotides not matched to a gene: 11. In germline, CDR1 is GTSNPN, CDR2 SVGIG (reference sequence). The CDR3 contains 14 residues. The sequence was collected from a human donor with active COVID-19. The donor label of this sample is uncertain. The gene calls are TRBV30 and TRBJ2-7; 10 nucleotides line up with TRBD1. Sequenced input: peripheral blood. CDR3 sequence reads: CAWSRDRGIKGQYF. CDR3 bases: TGTGCCTGGAGCCGGGACAGGGGTATTAAGGGGCAGTACTTC.